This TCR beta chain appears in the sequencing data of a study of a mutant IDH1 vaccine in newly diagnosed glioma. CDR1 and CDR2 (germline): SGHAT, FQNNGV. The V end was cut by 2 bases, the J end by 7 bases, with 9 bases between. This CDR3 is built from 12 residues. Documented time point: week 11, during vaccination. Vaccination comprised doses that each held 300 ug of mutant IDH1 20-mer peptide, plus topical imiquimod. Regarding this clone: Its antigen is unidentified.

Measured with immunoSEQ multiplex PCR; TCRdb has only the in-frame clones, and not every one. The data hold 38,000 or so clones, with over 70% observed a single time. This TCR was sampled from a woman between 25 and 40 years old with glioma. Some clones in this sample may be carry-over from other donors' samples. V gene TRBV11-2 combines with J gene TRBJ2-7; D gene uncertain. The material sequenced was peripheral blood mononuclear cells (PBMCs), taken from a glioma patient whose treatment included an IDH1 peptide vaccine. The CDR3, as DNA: TGTGCCAGCAGCTTAAACAGTTGGGAGCAGTACTTC. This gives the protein CASSLNSWEQYF.